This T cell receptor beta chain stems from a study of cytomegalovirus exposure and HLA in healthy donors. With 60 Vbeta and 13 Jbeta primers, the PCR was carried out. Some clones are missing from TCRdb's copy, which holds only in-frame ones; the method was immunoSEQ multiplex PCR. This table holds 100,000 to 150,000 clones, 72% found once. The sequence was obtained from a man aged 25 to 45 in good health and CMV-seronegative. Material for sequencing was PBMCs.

The CDR3 is CSAVAGALSGGEQYF. CDR3 nucleotide sequence: TGCAGCGCCGTAGCGGGGGCCCTCTCGGGGGGGGAGCAGTACTTC. This sequence joins TRBV29-1 and TRBJ2-7; 9 bases fit TRBD2. After removal of 7 bases from V and 7 bases from J, the junction contained 17 bases not matched to a gene. CDR1 is SQVTM, CDR2 ANQGSEA, per germline. CDR3 length: 15 residues.